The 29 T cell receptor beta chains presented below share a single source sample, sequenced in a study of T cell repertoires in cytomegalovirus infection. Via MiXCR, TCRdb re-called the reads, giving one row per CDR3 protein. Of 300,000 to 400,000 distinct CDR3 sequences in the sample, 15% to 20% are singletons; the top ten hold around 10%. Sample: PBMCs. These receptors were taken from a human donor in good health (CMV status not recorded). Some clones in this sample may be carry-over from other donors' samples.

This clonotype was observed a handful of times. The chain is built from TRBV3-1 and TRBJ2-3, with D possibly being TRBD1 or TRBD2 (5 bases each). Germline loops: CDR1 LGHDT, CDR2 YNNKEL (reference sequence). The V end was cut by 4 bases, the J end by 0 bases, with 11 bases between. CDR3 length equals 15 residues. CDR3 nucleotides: TGTGCCAGCAGCCCAAACGGGGCCAGCACAGATACGCAGTATTTT. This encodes CASSPNGASTDTQYF.

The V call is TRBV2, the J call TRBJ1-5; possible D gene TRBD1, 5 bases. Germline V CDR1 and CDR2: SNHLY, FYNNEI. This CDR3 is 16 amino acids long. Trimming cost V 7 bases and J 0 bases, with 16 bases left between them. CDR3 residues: CASKRGQAYSNQPQHF. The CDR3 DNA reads TGTGCCAGCAAGAGGGGCCAAGCTTATAGCAATCAGCCCCAGCATTTT.

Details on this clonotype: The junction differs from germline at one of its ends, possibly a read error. CDR3 sequence: CASTDTRALKTEAFF. CDR3 DNA: TGTGCCAGCACCGACACCCGGGCCTTGAAAACTGAAGCTTTCTTT. The rearrangement uses TRBV12-3 or TRBV12-4 and TRBJ1-1, with unresolved D. The CDR3 is 15 amino acids.

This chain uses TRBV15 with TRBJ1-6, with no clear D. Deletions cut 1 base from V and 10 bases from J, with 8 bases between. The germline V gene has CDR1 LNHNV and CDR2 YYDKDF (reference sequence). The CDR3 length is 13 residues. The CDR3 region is CATSRVRGSPLHF. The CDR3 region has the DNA TGTGCCACCAGCAGAGTCCGGGGATCACCCCTCCACTTT.

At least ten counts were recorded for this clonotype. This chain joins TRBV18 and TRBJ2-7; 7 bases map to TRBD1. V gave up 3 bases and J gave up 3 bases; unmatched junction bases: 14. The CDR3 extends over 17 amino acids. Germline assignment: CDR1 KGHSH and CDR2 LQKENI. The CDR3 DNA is TGTGCCAGCTCACCTTTACCGCCCGGGACAGAACTCTACGAGCAGTACTTC. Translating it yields CASSPLPPGTELYEQYF.

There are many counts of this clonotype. CDR3: CASSLGQGRTGANVLTF. The CDR3 coding sequence is TGTGCCAGCAGCCTCGGACAGGGAAGGACTGGGGCCAACGTCCTGACTTTC. The chain combines TRBV7-9 with TRBJ2-6, with 8 bases identical to TRBD1. The length of the CDR3 is 17 residues. V shed 5 bases and J 2 bases; nucleotides not matched to a gene: 8. Germline V gene sequence: CDR1 SEHNR, CDR2 FQNEAQ (reference sequence).

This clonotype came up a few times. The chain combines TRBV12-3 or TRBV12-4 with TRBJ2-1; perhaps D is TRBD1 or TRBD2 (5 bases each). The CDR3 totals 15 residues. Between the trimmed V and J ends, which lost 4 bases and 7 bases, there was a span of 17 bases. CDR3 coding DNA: TGTGCCAGCAGTTGGACAACCGGGACCCTAAATGAGCAGTTCTTC. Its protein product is CASSWTTGTLNEQFF.

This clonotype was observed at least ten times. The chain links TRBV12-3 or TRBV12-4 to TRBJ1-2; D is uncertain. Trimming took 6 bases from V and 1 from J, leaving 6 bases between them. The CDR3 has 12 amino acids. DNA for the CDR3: TGTGCCAGCAGCTTGGGTAACTATGGCTACACCTTC. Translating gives CASSLGNYGYTF.

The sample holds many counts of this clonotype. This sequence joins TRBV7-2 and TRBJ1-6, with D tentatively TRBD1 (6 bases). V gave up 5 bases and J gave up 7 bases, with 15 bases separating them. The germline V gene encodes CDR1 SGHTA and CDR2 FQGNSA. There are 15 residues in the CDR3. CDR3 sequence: CASSPPGAGNSPLHF. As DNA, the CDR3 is TGTGCCAGCAGCCCCCCAGGGGCGGGGAATTCACCCCTCCACTTT.

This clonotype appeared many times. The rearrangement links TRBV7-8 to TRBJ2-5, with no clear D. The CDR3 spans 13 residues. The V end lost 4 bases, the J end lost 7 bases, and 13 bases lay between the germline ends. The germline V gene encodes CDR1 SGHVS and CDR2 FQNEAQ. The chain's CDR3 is CASSSPLDVTQYF. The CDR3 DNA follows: TGTGCCAGCAGCTCCCCCCTTGACGTGACCCAGTACTTC. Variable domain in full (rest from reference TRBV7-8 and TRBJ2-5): GAGVSQSPRYKVAKRGQDVALRCDPISGHVSLFWYQQALGQGPEFLTYFQNEAQLDKSGLPSDRFFAERPEGSVSTLKIQRTQQEDSAVYLCASSSPLDVTQYFGPGTRLLVL.

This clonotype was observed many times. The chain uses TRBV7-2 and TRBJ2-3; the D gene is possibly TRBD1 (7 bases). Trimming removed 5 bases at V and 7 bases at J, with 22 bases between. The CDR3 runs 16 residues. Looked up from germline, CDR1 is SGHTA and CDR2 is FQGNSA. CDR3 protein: CASSPRRDSTKNTQYF. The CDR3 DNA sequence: TGTGCCAGCAGCCCCCGGCGGGACAGTACTAAGAATACGCAGTATTTT.

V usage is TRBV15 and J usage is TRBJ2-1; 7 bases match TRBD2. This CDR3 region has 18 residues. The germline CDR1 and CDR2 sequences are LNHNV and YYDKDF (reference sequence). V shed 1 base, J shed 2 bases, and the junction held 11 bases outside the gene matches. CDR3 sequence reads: CATSRGLRREWAYNEQFF. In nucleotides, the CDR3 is TGTGCCACCAGCAGAGGATTGCGGCGGGAGTGGGCCTACAATGAGCAGTTCTTC.

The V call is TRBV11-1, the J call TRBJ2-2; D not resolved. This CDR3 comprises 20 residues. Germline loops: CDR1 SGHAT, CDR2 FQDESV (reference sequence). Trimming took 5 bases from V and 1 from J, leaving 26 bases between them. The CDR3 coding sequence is TGTGCCAGCAGCGCCCCACGAGGTAGCTCCACAATCCGGAACACCGGGGAGCTGTTTTTT. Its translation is CASSAPRGSSTIRNTGELFF.

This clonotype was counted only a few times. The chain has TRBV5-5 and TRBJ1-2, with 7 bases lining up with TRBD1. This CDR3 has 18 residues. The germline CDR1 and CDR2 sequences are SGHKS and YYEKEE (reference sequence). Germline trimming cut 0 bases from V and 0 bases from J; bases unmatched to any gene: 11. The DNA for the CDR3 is TGTGCCAGCAGCTTGGCTGCGGCAGGGGGGCCAGCTAACTATGGCTACACCTTC. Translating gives CASSLAAAGGPANYGYTF. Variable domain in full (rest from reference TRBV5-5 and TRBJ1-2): DAGVTQSPTHLIKTRGQQVTLRCSPISGHKSVSWYQQVLGQGPQFIFQYYEKEERGRGNFPDRFSARQFPNYSSELNVNALLLGDSALYLCASSLAAAGGPANYGYTFGSGTRLTVV.

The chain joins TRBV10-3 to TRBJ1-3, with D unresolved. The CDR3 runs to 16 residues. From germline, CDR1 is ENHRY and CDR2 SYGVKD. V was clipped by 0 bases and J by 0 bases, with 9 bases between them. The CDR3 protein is CAISESVGHSGNTIYF. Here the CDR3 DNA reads TGTGCCATCAGTGAGTCTGTAGGGCACTCTGGAAACACCATATATTTT.

CDR3 in amino acids: CASSRTGGRWSEQFF. CDR3 coding DNA: TGTGCCAGCAGCAGGACAGGGGGTAGGTGGAGTGAGCAGTTCTTC. The chain has TRBV6-4 and TRBJ2-1; 10 bases match TRBD1. Germline CDR1 reads MRHNA; CDR2 reads SNTAGT. CDR3 size: 15 residues. After removal of 6 bases from V and 9 bases from J, the junction contained 11 bases not matched to a gene.

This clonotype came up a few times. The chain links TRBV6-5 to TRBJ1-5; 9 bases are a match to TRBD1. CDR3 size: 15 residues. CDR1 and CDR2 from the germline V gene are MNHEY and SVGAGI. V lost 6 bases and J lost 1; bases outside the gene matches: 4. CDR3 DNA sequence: TGTGCCAGCAGGACCGGGACAGGGAGCAATCAGCCCCAGCATTTT. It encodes CASRTGTGSNQPQHF.

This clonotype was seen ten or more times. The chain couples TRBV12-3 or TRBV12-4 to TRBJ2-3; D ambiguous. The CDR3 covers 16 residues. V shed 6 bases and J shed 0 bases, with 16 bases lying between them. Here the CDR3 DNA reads TGTGCCAGCAGCCCTACCGCAGTGACGAGCACAGATACGCAGTATTTT. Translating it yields CASSPTAVTSTDTQYF.

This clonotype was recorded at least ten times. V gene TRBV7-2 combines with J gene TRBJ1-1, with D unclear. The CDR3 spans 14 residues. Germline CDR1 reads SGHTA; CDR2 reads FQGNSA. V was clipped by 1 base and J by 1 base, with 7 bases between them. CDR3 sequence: CASSLVDSNTEAFF. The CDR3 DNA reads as TGTGCCAGCAGCTTAGTAGACTCGAACACTGAAGCTTTCTTT.

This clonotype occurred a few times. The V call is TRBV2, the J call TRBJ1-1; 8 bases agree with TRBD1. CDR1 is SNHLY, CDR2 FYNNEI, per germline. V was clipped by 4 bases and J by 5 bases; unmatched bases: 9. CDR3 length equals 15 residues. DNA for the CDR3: TGTGCCAGCAGTGGCGCAGGGGGCTGGGGTACTGAAGCTTTCTTT. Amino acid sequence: CASSGAGGWGTEAFF.

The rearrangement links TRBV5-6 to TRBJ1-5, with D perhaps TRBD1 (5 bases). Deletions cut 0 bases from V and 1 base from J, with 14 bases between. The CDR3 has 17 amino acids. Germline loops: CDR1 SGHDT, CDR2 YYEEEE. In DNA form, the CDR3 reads TGTGCCAGCAGCTTGGGGGGACGGGAGGGGAGCAATCAGCCCCAGCATTTT. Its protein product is CASSLGGREGSNQPQHF.

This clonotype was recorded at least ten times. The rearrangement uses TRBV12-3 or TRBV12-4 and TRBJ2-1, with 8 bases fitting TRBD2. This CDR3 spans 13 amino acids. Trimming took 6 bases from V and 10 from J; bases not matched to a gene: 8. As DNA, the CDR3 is TGTGCCAGCAGCCCACGGGGGGGGGCCGAGCAGTTCTTC. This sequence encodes CASSPRGGAEQFF.

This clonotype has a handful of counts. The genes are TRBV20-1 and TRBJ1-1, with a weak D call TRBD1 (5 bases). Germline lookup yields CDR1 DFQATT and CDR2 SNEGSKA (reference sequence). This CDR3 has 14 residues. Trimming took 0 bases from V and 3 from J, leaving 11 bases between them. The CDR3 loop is CSAREGVGYTEAFF. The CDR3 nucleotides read TGCAGTGCTAGAGAGGGGGTTGGATACACTGAAGCTTTCTTT.

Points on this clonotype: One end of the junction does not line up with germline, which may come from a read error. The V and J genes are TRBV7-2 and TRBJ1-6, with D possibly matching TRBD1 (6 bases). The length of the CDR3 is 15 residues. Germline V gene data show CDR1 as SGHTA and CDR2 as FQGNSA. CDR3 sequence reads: CASSFDRTSNPPLHF. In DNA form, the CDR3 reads TGTGCCAGCAGCTTCGACAGGACCAGTAATCCACCCCTCCACTTT.

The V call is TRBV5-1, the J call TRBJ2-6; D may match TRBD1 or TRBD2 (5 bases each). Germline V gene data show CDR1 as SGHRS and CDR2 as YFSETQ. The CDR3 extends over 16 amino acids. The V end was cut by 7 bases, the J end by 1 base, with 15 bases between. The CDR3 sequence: CASGHGGGSGANVLTF. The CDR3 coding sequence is TGCGCCAGCGGGCATGGTGGGGGTTCTGGGGCCAACGTCCTGACTTTC.

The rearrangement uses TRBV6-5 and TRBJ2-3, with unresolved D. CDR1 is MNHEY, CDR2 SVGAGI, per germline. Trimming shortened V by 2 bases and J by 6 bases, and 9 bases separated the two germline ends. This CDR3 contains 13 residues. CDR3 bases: TGTGCCAGCAGTTACGAAGTGTACGATACGCAGTATTTT. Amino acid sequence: CASSYEVYDTQYF.

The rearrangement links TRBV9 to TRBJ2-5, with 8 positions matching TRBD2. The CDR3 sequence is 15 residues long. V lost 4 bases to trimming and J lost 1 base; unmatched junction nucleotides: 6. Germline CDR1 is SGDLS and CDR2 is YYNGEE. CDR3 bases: TGTGCCAGCAGCTTGCCGGGGGGGATCCAAGAGACCCAGTACTTC. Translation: CASSLPGGIQETQYF. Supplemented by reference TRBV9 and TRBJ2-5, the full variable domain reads DSGVTQTPKHLITATGQRVTLRCSPRSGDLSVYWYQQSLDQGLQFLIQYYNGEERAKGNILERFSAQQFPDLHSELNLSSLELGDSALYFCASSLPGGIQETQYFGPGTRLLVL.

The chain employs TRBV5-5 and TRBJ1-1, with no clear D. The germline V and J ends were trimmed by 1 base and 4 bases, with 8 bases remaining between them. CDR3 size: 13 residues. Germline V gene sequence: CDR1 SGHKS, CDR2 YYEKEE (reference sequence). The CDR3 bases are TGTGCCAGCAGCTTGTGGGTCGGCACTGAAGCTTTCTTT. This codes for CASSLWVGTEAFF.

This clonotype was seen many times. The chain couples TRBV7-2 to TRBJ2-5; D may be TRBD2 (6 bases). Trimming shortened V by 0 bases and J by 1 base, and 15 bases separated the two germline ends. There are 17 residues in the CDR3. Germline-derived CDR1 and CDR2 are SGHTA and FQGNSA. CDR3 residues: CASSLAGGVRAQETQYF. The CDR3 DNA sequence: TGTGCCAGCAGCTTAGCGGGAGGAGTGAGGGCCCAAGAGACCCAGTACTTC.